The clone carrying this TCR beta chain was seen at least ten times. These data come from a study of low-dose radiotherapy and immunotherapy resistance in tumors. First-strand cDNA relied on TRAV- and TRBV-specific primers spanning alpha and beta chains. PCR amplification of the TCRs was performed with Phusion for 20 to 25 PCR cycles, and it relied on a constant-region primer together with a V-primer adapter. Following isolation, mRNA was amplified via in vitro transcription. TCRdb re-called the reads with MiXCR, one entry per CDR3 protein. The sample carries around 69,000 distinct CDR3 sequences, around 32% recorded once. Time point in this sample: before trial treatment. Donors were given nivolumab, ipilimumab, aspirin, low-dose cyclophosphamide and low-dose radiotherapy. CDR1 is LGHDT, CDR2 YNNKEL, per germline (reference sequence). J gave up 2 bases and V 4 bases, and 10 bases lay outside the gene matches. The CDR3 has 17 residues.

The sample was PBMCs, taken before treatment. The clonotype was recovered from a female donor with ovarian cancer. The chain employs TRBV3-1 and TRBJ2-3, with TRBD2 identical over 9 bases. The CDR3, as DNA: TGTGCCAGCAGCCCCCTTAGCGGGGGCATAAACACAGATACGCAGTATTTT. It specifies CASSPLSGGINTDTQYF.